Below, 3 T cell receptor beta chains from the same sample are listed, as sequenced in a study of T cell repertoires in cytomegalovirus infection (dated by TCRdb to between 2019 and 2020). TCRdb shows the sequencer as Illumina HiSeq 1500. The public reads were reprocessed in TCRdb via fastp at Q25 and MiXCR, keeping in-frame beta chains. Each record represents a unique CDR3 protein, reported with the most common genes and DNA among its rows. The sample profile shows approximately 590,000 distinct CDR3 sequences; approximately 40% of them were found once. The ten largest clones capture about half of the sample. The antigens for these receptors are not known. The treatment or condition label here, explained by the study, means: in vitro stimulation with specific CMV peptide epitopes to enrich CMV-specific T cells. The sample consisted of cultured PBMCs, taken from culture after CMV antigen stimulation. The receptor set was obtained from a human donor in good health (CMV status not recorded). Some clones in this sample may be carry-over from other donors' samples.

The chain employs TRBV19 and TRBJ2-1; tentatively, D is TRBD2 (6 bases). The CDR3 covers 15 residues. Per the germline V gene, CDR1 is LNHDA and CDR2 is SQIVND (reference sequence). Trimming removed 6 bases from V and 0 bases from J, with 12 bases in between. The CDR3 bases are TGTGCCAGTAGGCCAGGGACTTCCTCCTACAATGAGCAGTTCTTC. As protein: CASRPGTSSYNEQFF.

V is TRBV11-2 and J is TRBJ2-7, with 9 bases matching TRBD1. The CDR3 has 14 amino acids. Germline assignment: CDR1 SGHAT and CDR2 FQNNGV. J gave up 7 bases and V 6 bases, and 10 bases lay outside the gene matches. CDR3: CASSSGTGFLEQYF. The CDR3 nucleotides read TGTGCCAGCAGTTCTGGGACAGGGTTTTTAGAGCAGTACTTC.

The rearrangement joins TRBV7-9 to TRBJ2-1, with TRBD2 matching 7 bases. This CDR3 is 13 amino acids long. Germline V gene data show CDR1 as SEHNR and CDR2 as FQNEAQ (reference sequence). The ends lost 4 bases at V and 7 bases at J; junction bases unmatched: 4. The CDR3, as DNA: TGTGCCAGCAGCTCCTTCGGGGGGAATGAGCAGTTCTTC. Protein product: CASSSFGGNEQFF.